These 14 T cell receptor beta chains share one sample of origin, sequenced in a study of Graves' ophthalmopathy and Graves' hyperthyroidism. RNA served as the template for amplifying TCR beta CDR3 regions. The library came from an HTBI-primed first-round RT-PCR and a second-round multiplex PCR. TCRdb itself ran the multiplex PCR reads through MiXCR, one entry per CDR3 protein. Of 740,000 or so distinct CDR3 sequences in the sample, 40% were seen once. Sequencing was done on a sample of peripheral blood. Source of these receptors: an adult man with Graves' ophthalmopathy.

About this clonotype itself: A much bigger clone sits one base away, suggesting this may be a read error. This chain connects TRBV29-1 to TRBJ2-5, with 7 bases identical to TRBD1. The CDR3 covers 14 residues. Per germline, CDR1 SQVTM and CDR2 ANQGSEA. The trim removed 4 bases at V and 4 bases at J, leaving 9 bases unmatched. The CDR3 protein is CSVGGTEAGETQYF. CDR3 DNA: TGCAGCGTTGGAGGGACAGAAGCCGGAGAGACCCAGTACTTC.

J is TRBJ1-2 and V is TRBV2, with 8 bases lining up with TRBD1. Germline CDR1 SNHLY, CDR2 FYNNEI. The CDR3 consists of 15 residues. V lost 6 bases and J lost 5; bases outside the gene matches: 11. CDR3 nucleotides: TGTGCCAGCAGCCAAGAGGACAGGGTGAATTATGGCTACACCTTC. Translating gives CASSQEDRVNYGYTF.

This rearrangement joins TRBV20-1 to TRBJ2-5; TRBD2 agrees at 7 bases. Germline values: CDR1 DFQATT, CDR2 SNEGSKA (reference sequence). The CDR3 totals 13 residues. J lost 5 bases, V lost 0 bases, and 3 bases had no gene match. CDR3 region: CSARDGAGETQYF. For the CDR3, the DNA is TGCAGTGCTAGAGACGGAGCGGGGGAGACCCAGTACTTC.

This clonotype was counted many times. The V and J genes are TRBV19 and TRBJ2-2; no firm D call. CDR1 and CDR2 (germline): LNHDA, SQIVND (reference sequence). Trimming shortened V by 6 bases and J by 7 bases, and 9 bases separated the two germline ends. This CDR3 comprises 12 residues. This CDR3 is CASRFGVGELFF. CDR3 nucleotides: TGTGCCAGTAGGTTTGGCGTCGGGGAGCTGTTTTTT. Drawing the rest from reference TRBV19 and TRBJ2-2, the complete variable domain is DGGITQSPKYLFRKEGQNVTLSCEQNLNHDAMYWYRQDPGQGLRLIYYSQIVNDFQKGDIAEGYSVSREKKESFPLTVTSAQKNPTAFYLCASRFGVGELFFGEGSRLTVL.

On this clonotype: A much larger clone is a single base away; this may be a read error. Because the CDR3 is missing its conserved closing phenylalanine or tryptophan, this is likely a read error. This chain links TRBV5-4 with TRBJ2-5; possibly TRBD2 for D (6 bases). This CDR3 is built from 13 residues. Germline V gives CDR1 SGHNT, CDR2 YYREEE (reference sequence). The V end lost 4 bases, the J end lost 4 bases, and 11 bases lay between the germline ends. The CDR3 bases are TGTGCCAGCAGCGTGACTAGAGGAGAGACCCAGTACGTC. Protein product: CASSVTRGETQYV.

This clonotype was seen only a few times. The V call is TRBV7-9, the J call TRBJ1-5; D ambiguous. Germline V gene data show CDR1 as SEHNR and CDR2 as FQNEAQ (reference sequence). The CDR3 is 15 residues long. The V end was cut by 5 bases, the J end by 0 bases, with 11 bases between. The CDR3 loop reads CASSQDRRSNQPQHF. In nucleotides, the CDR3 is TGTGCCAGCAGCCAAGATCGGCGTAGCAATCAGCCCCAGCATTTT.

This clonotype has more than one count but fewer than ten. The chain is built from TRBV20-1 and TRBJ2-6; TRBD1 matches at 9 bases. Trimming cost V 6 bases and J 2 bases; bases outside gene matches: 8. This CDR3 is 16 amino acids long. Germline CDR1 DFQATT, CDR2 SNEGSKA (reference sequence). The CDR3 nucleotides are TGCAGTGCCGCCGTCGGACAGGGGACTGGGGCCAACGTCCTGACTTTC. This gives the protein CSAAVGQGTGANVLTF.

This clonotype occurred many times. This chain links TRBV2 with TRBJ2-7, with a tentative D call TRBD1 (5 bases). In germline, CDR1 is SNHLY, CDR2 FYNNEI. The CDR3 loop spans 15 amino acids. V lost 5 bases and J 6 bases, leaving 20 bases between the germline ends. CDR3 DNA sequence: TGTGCCAGCAGTAAGGACAACCCGAGATCGGGCGAGCAGTACTTC. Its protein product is CASSKDNPRSGEQYF. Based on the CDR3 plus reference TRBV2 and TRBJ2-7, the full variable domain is EPEVTQTPSHQVTQMGQEVILRCVPISNHLYFYWYRQILGQKVEFLVSFYNNEISEKSEIFDDQFSVERPDGSNFTLKIRSTKLEDSAMYFCASSKDNPRSGEQYFGPGTRLTVT.

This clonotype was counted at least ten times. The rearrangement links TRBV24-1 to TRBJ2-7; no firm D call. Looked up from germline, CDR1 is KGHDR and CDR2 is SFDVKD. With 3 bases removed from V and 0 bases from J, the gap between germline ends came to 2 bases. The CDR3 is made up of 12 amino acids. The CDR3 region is CATSDPSYEQYF. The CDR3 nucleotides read TGTGCCACCAGTGATCCCTCCTACGAGCAGTACTTC.

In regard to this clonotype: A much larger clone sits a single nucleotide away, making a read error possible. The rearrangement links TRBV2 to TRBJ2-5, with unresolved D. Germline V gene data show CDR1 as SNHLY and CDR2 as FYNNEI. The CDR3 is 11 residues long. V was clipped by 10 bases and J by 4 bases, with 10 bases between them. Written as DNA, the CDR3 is TGTGCCATCAGCGCACGAGAGACCCAGTACTTC. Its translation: CAISARETQYF. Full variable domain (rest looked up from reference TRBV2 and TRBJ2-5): EPEVTQTPSHQVTQMGQEVILRCVPISNHLYFYWYRQILGQKVEFLVSFYNNEISEKSEIFDDQFSVERPDGSNFTLKIRSTKLEDSAMYFCAISARETQYFGPGTRLLVL.

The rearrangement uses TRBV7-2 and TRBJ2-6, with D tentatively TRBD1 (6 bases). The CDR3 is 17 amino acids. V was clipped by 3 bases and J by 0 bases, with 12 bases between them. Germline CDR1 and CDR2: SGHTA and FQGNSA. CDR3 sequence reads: CASSFGQRVSGANVLTF. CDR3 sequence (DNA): TGTGCCAGCAGCTTCGGACAGCGAGTCTCTGGGGCCAACGTCCTGACTTTC.

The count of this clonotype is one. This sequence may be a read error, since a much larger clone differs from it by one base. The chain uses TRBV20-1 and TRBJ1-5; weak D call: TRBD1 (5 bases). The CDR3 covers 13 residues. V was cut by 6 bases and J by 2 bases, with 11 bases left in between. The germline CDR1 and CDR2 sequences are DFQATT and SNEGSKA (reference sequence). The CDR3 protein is CSAQAVGNQPQHF. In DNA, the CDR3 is TGCAGTGCACAGGCTGTCGGCAATCAGCCCCAGCATTTT.

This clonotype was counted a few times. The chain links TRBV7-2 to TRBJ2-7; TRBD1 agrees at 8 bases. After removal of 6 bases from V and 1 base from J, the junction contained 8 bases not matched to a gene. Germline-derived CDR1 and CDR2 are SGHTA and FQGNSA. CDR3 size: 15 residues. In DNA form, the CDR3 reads TGTGCCAGCAGTCTATCGGGACAGGCGTCCTACGAGCAGTACTTC. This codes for CASSLSGQASYEQYF.

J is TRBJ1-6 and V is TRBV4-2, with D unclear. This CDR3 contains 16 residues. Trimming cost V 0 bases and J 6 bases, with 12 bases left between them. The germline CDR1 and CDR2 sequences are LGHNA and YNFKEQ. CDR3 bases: TGTGCCAGCAGCCAAGAGGTGGGCAGACCTAATTCACCCCTCCACTTT. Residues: CASSQEVGRPNSPLHF.